These T cell receptor beta chains were read from a single sample in a study of T cells expressing NK-cell markers. TCRdb reprocessed the 5' RACE reads; each CDR3 protein has one entry and no DNA is given. The sample's table shows 300,000 to 500,000 distinct CDR3 sequences. Sequenced material: blood T cells: a sorted CD56 or NKG2C T cell subset, CD4+ or CD8+ T cells, or bulk PBMC T cells (not recorded which). These receptor sequences come from a woman in her forties or fifties in good health. Each CDR3 is given with its conserved first and last residue.

j_call v_call cdr3_aa
TRBJ1-4 TRBV4-1 CASSQDGRVLEKLFF
TRBJ2-1 TRBV12-3/TRBV12-4 CASSFITGVYNEQFF
TRBJ2-4 TRBV19 CASTPGTLAKNIQYF
TRBJ2-1 TRBV24-1 CATSDWSRTLSYNEQFF
TRBJ2-3 TRBV3-1 CASSTHSPGARHTQYF
TRBJ2-2 TRBV28 CASRTPLTLGELFF
TRBJ2-3 TRBV24-1 CATGLGQGADTQYF
TRBJ1-1 TRBV10-3 CAISEWTDVSEAFF
TRBJ2-3 TRBV5-5 CASSLIGQGPADTQYF
TRBJ2-1 TRBV2 CAIVERDEQFF
TRBJ2-1 TRBV2 CASSENGGMANEQFF
TRBJ2-7 TRBV29-1 CSGGPGDSYEQYF
TRBJ1-5 TRBV6-4 CASAQDHSNQPQHF
TRBJ2-1 TRBV10-3 CAISESVSGRAYNEQFF
TRBJ2-2 TRBV5-1 CASSTNYGTSGRSGELFF
TRBJ2-7 TRBV7-8 CASSLMGSQGFVYEQYF
TRBJ2-3 TRBV19 CASRAARRNTDTQYF
TRBJ1-4 TRBV7-8 CASSSRRVSTNEKLFF
TRBJ2-1 TRBV30 CAWSRADHEQFF
TRBJ1-2 TRBV6-5 CASSNEFGYTF
TRBJ2-3 TRBV20-1 CSAQMWDYTDTQYF
TRBJ2-2 TRBV5-1 CASSGSGSGGELFF
TRBJ2-2 TRBV3-1 CASSQELFTGELFF
TRBJ2-1 TRBV7-9 CASSLLAEPHNEQFF
TRBJ1-1 TRBV12-3/TRBV12-4 CASTLGGLNTEAFF
TRBJ2-5 TRBV12-3/TRBV12-4 CASSPPGRKTQYF
TRBJ2-7 TRBV9 CASSVGSGPSEQYF
TRBJ2-5 TRBV7-9 CASSFLAGGRNSETQYF
TRBJ1-2 TRBV12-3/TRBV12-4 CASTKGAVSGYTF
TRBJ2-2 TRBV27 CASSSRRGREDRNTGELFF
TRBJ1-5 TRBV27 CASSLQGSINQPQHF
TRBJ2-1 TRBV28 CASSLGQKNEQFF
TRBJ2-3 TRBV20-1 CSARDRVAGGTDTQYF
TRBJ2-1 TRBV10-2 CASSEGTSYNEQFF
TRBJ2-1 TRBV12-3/TRBV12-4 CASSWAGDEQFF
TRBJ2-1 TRBV11-2 CASSLGPVTGGYEQFF
TRBJ2-1 TRBV29-1 CSVGGDYNEQFF
TRBJ1-2 TRBV24-1 CATSEDRVRVYGYTF
TRBJ2-1 TRBV4-1 CASSALGLHNEQFF
TRBJ2-1 TRBV11-3 CASSPSGFYNEQFF
TRBJ2-1 TRBV29-1 CSARQGLREQFF
TRBJ2-4 TRBV29-1 CSVVVGLASQNIQYF
TRBJ2-2 TRBV5-1 CASSPLLSAGELFF
TRBJ2-5 TRBV20-1 CSARAGVPEDQETQYF
TRBJ2-3 TRBV12-3/TRBV12-4 CASSLTSGRAGSDTQYF
TRBJ1-1 TRBV20-1 CSARDRDSPNTEAFF
TRBJ2-5 TRBV29-1 CSVPTDSQETQYF
TRBJ2-3 TRBV20-1 CSARRAVTSTDTQYF
TRBJ2-4 TRBV11-2 CASSSNRGRNIQYF
TRBJ1-2 TRBV20-1 CSASKGVDGYTF
TRBJ2-3 TRBV29-1 CSVRTSGSSWSADTQYF
TRBJ2-1 TRBV6-5 CASSQNGLSSYNEQFF
TRBJ2-2 TRBV10-3 CAIRLDNTGELFF
TRBJ2-7 TRBV27 CASSSGTSYEQYF
TRBJ1-1 TRBV19 CASSIGGDRASTEAFF